Reported below is one TCR beta chain. This specimen belongs to a study of blood T cell repertoires in COVID-19. Across the whole study: Whether acute or convalescent, the COVID-19 samples came from the United States, Italy and Spain. From T cells, B-cell-depleted T cells, or PBMCs came the material, which was cDNA or gDNA.

The CDR3 length is 15 residues. J lost 5 bases, V lost 1 base, and 6 bases had no gene match. Looked up from germline, CDR1 is SEHNR and CDR2 is FQNEAQ (reference sequence). The assay was immunoSEQ multiplex PCR, and TCRdb's table has in-frame clones only and misses some. The sample yields a few hundred thousand clones, roughly 85% seen once. Participants in the exposed group had met a COVID-19 case in the 2 weeks before joining the study. Material for sequencing was PBMCs or T cells enriched from blood (not recorded which). The receptor's source is a woman between 50 and 59 years old who had been exposed to COVID-19. The V and J genes are TRBV7-9 and TRBJ2-5, with 8 nucleotides matching TRBD1. The CDR3 bases are TGTGCCAGCAGCTTAGTTGGACAGGGATTTGAGACCCAGTACTTC. Amino acids: CASSLVGQGFETQYF.